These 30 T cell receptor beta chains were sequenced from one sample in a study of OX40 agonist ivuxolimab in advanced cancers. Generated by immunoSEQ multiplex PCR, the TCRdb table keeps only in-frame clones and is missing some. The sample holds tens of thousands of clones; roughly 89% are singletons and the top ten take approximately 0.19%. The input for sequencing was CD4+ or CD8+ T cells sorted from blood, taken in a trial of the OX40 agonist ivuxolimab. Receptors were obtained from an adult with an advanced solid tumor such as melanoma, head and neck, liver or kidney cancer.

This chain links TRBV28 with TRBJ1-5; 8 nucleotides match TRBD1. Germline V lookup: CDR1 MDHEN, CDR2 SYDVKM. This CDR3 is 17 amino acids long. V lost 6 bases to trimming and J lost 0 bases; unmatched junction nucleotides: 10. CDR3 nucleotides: TGTGCCAGCAGACCCATCACAGGGGGGAATAGCAATCAGCCCCAGCATTTT. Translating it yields CASRPITGGNSNQPQHF.

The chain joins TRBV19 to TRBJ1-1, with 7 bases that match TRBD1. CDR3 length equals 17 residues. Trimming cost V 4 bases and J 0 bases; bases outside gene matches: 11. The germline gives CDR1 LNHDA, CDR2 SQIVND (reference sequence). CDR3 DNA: TGTGCCAGTAGTAGGCGAGAAGGCAGGGGGGTGAACACTGAAGCTTTCTTT. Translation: CASSRREGRGVNTEAFF.

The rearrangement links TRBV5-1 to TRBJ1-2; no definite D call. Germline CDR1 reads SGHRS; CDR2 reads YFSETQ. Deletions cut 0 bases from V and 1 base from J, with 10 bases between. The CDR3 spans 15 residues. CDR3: CASSLGWENNYGYTF. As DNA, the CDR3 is TGCGCCAGCAGCTTGGGCTGGGAAAATAACTATGGCTACACCTTC.

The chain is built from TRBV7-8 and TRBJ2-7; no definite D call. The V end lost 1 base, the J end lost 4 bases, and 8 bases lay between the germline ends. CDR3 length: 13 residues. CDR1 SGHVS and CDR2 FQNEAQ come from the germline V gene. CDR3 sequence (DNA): TGTGCCAGCAGCTTAGTCTGGGCATACGAGCAGTACTTC. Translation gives CASSLVWAYEQYF.

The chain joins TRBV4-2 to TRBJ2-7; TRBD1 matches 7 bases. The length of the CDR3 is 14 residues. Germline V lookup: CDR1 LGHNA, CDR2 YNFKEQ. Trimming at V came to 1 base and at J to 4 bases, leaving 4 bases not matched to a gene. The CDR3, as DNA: TGTGCCAGCAGCCAAGCCCGACAGGGTTACGAGCAGTACTTC. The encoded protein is CASSQARQGYEQYF.

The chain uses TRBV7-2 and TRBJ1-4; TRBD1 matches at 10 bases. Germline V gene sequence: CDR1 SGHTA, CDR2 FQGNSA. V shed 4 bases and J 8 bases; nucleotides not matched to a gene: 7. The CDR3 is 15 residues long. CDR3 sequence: CASSSGQGVGEKLFF. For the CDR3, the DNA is TGTGCCAGCAGCTCTGGACAGGGGGTAGGGGAAAAACTGTTTTTT.

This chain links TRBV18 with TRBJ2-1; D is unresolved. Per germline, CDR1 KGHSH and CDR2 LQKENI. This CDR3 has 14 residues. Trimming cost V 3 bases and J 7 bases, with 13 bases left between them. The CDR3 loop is CASSPFSGHNEQFF. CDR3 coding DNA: TGTGCCAGCTCACCTTTCTCGGGTCATAATGAGCAGTTCTTC. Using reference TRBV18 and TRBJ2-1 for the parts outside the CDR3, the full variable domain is NAGVMQNPRHLVRRRGQEARLRCSPMKGHSHVYWYRQLPEEGLKFMVYLQKENIIDESGMPKERFSAEFPKEGPSILRIQQVVRGDSAAYFCASSPFSGHNEQFFGPGTRLTVL.

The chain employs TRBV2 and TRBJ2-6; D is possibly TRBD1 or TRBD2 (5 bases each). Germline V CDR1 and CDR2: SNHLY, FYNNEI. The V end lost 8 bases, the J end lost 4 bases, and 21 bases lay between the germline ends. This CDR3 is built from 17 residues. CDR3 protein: CASGQGQGRGGANVLTF. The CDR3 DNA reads TGTGCCAGCGGCCAGGGTCAGGGTCGGGGAGGGGCCAACGTCCTGACTTTC.

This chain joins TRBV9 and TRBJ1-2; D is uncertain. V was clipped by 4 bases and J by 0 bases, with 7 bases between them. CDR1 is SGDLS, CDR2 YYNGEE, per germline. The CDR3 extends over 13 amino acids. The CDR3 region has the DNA TGTGCCAGCAGCTACGACCCTAACTATGGCTACACCTTC. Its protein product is CASSYDPNYGYTF.

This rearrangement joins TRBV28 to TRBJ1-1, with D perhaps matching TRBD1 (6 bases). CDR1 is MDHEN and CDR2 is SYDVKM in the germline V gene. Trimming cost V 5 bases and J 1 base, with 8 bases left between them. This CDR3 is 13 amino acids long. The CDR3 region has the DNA TGTGCCAGCAGTCTACAGGGGAACACTGAAGCTTTCTTT. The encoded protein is CASSLQGNTEAFF.

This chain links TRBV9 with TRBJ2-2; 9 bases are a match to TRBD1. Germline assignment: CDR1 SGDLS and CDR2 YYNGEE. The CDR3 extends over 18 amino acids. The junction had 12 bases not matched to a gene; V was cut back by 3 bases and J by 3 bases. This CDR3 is CASSDKTQGARYTGELFF. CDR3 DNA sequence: TGTGCCAGCAGCGATAAAACACAGGGGGCACGTTACACCGGGGAGCTGTTTTTT. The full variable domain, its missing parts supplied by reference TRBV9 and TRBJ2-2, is DSGVTQTPKHLITATGQRVTLRCSPRSGDLSVYWYQQSLDQGLQFLIQYYNGEERAKGNILERFSAQQFPDLHSELNLSSLELGDSALYFCASSDKTQGARYTGELFFGEGSRLTVL.

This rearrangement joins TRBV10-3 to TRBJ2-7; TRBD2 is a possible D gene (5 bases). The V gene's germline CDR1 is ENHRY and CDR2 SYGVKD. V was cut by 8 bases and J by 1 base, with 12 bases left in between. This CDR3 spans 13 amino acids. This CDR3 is CAISREGSYEQYV. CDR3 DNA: TGTGCCATCTCCCGGGAAGGATCCTACGAGCAGTACGTC.

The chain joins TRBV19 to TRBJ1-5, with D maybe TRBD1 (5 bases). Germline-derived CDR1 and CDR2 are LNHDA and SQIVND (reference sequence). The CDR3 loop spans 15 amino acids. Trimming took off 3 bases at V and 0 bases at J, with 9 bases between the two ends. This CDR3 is CASSISRDSNQPQHF. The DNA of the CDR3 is TGTGCCAGTAGTATCAGCAGGGATAGCAATCAGCCCCAGCATTTT. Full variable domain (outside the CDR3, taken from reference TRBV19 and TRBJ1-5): DGGITQSPKYLFRKEGQNVTLSCEQNLNHDAMYWYRQDPGQGLRLIYYSQIVNDFQKGDIAEGYSVSREKKESFPLTVTSAQKNPTAFYLCASSISRDSNQPQHFGDGTRLSIL.

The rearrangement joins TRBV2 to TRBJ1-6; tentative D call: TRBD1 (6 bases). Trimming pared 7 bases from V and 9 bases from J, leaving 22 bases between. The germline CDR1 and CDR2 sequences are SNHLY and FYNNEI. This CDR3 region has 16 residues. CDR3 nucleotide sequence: TGTGCCAGCACTAAGGACAGTCCCTACCAGATTTCACCCCTCCACTTT. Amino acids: CASTKDSPYQISPLHF.

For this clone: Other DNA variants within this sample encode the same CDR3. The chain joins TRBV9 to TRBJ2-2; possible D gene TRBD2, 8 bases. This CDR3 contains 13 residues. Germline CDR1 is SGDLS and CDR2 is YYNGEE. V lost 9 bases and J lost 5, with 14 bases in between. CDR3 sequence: CATGRGPTGELFF. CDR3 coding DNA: TGTGCCACCGGGAGGGGGCCGACCGGGGAGCTGTTTTTT.

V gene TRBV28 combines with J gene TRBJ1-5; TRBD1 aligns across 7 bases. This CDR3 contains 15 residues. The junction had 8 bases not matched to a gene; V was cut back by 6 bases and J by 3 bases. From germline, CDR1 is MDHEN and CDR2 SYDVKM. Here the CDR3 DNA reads TGTGCCAGCAGCCGAGGGGGCGCATCCAATCAGCCCCAGCATTTT. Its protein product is CASSRGGASNQPQHF.

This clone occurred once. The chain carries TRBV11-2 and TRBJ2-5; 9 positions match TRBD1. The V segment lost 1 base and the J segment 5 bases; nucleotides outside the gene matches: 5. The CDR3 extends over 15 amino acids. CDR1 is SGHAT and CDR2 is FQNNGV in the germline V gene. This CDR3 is CASSLVGQGGETQYF. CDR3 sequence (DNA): TGTGCCAGCAGCTTAGTGGGACAGGGAGGGGAGACCCAGTACTTC.

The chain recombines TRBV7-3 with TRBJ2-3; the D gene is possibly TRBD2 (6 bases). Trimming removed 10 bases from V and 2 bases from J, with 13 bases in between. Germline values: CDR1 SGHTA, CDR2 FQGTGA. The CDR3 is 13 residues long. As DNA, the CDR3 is TGTGCCACGGCGGCGGGATTCACAGATACGCAGTATTTT. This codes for CATAAGFTDTQYF.

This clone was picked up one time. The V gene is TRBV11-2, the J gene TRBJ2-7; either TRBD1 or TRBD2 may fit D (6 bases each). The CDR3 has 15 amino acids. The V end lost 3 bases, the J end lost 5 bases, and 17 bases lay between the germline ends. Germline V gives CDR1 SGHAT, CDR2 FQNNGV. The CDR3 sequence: CASSFTTGGGNEQYV. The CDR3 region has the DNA TGTGCCAGCAGCTTTACGACAGGAGGGGGGAACGAGCAGTACGTC.

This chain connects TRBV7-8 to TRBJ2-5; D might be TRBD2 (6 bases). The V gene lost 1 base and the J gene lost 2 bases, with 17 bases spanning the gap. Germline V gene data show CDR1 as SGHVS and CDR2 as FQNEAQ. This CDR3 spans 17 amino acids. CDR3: CASSLVGGLTYQETQYF. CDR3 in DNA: TGTGCCAGCAGCTTAGTGGGGGGACTGACCTATCAAGAGACCCAGTACTTC.

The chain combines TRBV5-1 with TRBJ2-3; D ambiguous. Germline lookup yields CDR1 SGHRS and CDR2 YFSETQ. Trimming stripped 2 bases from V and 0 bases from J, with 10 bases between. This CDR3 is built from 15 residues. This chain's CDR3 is CASSLDPSSTDTQYF. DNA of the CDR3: TGCGCCAGCAGCTTAGACCCCTCTAGCACAGATACGCAGTATTTT. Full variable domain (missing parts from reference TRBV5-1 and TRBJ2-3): KAGVTQTPRYLIKTRGQQVTLSCSPISGHRSVSWYQQTPGQGLQFLFEYFSETQRNKGNFPGRFSGRQFSNSRSEMNVSTLELGDSALYLCASSLDPSSTDTQYFGPGTRLTVL.

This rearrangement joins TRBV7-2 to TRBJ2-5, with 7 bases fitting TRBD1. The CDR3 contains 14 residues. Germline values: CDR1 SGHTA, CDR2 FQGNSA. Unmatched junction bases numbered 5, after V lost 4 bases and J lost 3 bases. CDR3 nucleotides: TGTGCCAGCAGCTCGAACAGGGGAAAAGAGACCCAGTACTTC. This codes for CASSSNRGKETQYF.

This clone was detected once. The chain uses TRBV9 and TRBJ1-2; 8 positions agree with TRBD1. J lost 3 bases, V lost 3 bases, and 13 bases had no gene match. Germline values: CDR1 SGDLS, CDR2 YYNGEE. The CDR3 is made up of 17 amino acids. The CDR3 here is CASSALDREAPYYGYTF. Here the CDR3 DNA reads TGTGCCAGCAGCGCCCTGGACAGGGAAGCGCCGTACTATGGCTACACCTTC.

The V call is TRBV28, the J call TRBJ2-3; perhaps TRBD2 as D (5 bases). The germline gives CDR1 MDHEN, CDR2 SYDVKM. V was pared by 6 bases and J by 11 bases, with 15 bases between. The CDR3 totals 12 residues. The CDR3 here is CASSGPRAGQYF. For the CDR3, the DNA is TGTGCCAGCAGCGGTCCTCGGGCGGGGCAGTATTTT.

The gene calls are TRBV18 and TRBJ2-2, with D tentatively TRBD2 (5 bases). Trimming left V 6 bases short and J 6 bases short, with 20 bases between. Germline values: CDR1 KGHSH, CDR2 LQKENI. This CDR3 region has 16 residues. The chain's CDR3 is CASSPAGSRRPGELFF. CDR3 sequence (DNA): TGTGCCAGCTCCCCCGCGGGCTCCAGGAGGCCCGGGGAGCTGTTTTTT.

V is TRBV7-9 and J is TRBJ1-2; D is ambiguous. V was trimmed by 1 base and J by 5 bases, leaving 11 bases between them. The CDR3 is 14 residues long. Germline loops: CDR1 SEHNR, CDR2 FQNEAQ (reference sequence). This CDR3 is CASSLGGHDYGYTF. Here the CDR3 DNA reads TGTGCCAGCAGCTTAGGGGGTCACGATTATGGCTACACCTTC.

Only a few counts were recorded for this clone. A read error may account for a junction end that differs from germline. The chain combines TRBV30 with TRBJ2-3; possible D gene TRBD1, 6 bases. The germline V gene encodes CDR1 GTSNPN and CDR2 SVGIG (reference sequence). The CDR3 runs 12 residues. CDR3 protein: CAWARDTNTQYF. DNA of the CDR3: TGTGCCTGGGCCAGGGACACAAATACGCAGTATTTT.

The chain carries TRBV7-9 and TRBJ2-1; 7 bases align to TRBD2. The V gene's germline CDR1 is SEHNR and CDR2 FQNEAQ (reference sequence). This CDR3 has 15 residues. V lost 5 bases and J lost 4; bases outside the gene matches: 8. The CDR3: CASSLLGGGYNEQFF. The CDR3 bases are TGTGCCAGCAGCCTCCTTGGCGGGGGTTACAATGAGCAGTTCTTC. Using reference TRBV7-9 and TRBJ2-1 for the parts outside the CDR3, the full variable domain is DTGVSQNPRHKITKRGQNVTFRCDPISEHNRLYWYRQTLGQGPEFLTYFQNEAQLEKSRLLSDRFSAERPKGSFSTLEIQRTEQGDSAMYLCASSLLGGGYNEQFFGPGTRLTVL.

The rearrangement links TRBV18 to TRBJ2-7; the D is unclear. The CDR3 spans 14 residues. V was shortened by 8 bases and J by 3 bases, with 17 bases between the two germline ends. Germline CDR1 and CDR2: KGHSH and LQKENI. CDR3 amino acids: CASHSLTGFYEQYF. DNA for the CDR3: TGTGCCAGCCACTCTCTGACGGGCTTCTACGAGCAGTACTTC.

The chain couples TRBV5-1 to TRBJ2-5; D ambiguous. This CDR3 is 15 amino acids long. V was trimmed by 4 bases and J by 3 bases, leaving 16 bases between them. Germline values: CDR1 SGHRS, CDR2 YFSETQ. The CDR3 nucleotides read TGCGCCAGCAGCCCTGCCCCTGTCCGAAAAGAGACCCAGTACTTC. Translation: CASSPAPVRKETQYF.